This TCR beta chain was captured by sequencing in a study of blood T cell repertoires in COVID-19. Study information: PBMCs, B-cell-depleted T cells, or T cells were the source of the cDNA or gDNA that made up the material.

This clone has just one count. Assay used: immunoSEQ multiplex PCR; TCRdb lists only in-frame clones, some missing. The table has some 140,000 clones, about 83% seen once. Sequences were obtained from peripheral blood. The source of this sequence is a woman aged 55-70 years with COVID-19, enrolled during active disease.

CDR3 nucleotides: TGTGCCAGCAGTGACTCCGGACAGGGACCATCGTACGAGCAGTACTTC. Translated: CASSDSGQGPSYEQYF. The V gene is TRBV6-4, the J gene TRBJ2-7; 8 nucleotides match TRBD1. V trimming: 0 bases; J trimming: 4 bases; junction bases outside the gene matches: 8. The CDR3 has 16 residues. CDR1 and CDR2 (germline): MRHNA, SNTAGT.